This entry lists 3 T cell receptor beta chains sequenced from one sample in a study of CD8 T cells in Susac syndrome. Roughly 0.5 to 1 ug RNA was reverse transcribed with random hexamers. TCRdb analysed the immunoSEQ multiplex PCR reads with MiXCR anew, one entry per CDR3 protein. The data contain about 22,000 distinct CDR3 sequences, 85% to 95% of them seen just once; the ten biggest clones take up roughly 0.25%. Sequences were obtained from CD8+ T cells from PBMCs. The source of these receptors is a human donor in good health.

The CDR3 reads CASSPWTSGGETDTQYF. The DNA for the CDR3 is TGTGCCAGCAGCCCCTGGACTAGCGGGGGGGAGACAGATACGCAGTATTTT. The chain uses TRBV6-1 and TRBJ2-3; 15 nucleotides agree with TRBD2. This CDR3 is built from 17 residues. Germline V gene lookup returns CDR1 MNHNS and CDR2 SASEGT. With 6 bases clipped from V and 3 bases from J, the junction kept 7 bases outside the gene matches.

The CDR3 DNA is TGTGCCAGCAGTCCTAGCGGGGGGAGCACAGATACGCAGTATTTT. The encoded protein is CASSPSGGSTDTQYF. V gene TRBV27 combines with J gene TRBJ2-3, with 11 bases identical to TRBD2. Looked up from germline, CDR1 is MNHEY and CDR2 is SMNVEV (reference sequence). With V trimmed by 5 bases and J by 0 bases, 1 base remained unmatched. The CDR3 covers 15 residues.

V gene TRBV12-3 or TRBV12-4 combines with J gene TRBJ1-1; no definite D call. The germline V and J ends were trimmed by 3 bases and 4 bases, with 6 bases remaining between them. CDR3 length: 12 residues. The CDR3 nucleotides read TGTGCCAGCAGTTTCACCATCACTGAAGCTTTCTTT. It translates to CASSFTITEAFF.